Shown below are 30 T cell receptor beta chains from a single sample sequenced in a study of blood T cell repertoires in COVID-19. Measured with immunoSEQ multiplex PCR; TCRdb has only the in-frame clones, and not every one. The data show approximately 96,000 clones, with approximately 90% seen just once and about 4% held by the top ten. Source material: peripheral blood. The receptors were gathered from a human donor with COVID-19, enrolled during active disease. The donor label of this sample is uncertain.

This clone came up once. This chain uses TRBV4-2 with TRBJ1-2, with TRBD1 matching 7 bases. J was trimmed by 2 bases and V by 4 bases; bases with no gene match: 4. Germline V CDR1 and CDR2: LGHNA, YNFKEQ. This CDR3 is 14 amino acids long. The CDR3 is CASSLGTANYGYTF. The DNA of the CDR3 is TGTGCCAGCAGCCTCGGGACAGCGAACTATGGCTACACCTTC.

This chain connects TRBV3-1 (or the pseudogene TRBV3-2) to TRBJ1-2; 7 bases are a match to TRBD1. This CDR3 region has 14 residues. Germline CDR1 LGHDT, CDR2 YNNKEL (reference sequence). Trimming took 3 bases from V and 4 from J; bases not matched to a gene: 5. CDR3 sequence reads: CASSQFTGVYGYTF. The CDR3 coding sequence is TGTGCCAGCAGCCAGTTCACAGGGGTCTATGGCTACACCTTC.

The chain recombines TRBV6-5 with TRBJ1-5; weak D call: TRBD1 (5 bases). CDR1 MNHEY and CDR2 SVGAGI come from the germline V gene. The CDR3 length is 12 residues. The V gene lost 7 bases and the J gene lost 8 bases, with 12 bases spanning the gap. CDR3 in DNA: TGTGCCAGCACCCACGGGGGTGAGCCCCAGCATTTT. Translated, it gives CASTHGGEPQHF.

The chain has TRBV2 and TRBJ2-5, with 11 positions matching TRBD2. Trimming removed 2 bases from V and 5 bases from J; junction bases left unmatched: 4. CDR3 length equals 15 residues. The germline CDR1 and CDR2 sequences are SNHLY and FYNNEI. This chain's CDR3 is CASSELAGGLETQYF. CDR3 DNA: TGTGCCAGCAGTGAATTAGCGGGGGGGCTCGAGACCCAGTACTTC.

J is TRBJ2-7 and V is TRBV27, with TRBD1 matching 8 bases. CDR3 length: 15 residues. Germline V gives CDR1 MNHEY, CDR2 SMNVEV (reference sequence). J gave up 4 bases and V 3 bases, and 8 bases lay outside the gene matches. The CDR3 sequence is CASSFRQGALYEQYF. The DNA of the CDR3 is TGTGCCAGCAGTTTTCGGCAGGGGGCATTGTACGAGCAGTACTTC.

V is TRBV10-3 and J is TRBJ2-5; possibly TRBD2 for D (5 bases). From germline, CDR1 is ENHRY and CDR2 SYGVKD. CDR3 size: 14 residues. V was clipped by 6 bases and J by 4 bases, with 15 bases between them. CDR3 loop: CAISPQLERETQYF. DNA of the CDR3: TGTGCCATCAGCCCCCAACTAGAACGAGAGACCCAGTACTTC.

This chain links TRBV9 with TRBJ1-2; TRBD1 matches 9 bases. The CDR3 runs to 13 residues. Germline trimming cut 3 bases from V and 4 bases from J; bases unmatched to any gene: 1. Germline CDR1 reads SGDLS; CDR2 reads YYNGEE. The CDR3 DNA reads TGTGCCAGCAGCGGGGGACAGGGCTATGGCTACACCTTC. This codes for CASSGGQGYGYTF.

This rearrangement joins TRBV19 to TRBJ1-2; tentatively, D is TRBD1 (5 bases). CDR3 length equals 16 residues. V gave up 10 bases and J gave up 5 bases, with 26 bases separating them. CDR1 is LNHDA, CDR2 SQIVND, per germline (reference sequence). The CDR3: CATTTAGRDGSYGYTF. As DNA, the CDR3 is TGTGCCACTACGACAGCAGGGCGCGATGGGTCTTATGGCTACACCTTC.

In nucleotides, the CDR3 is TGCGCCAGCAGTGCTAGTTTGGCCAAAAACATTCAGTACTTC. Residues: CASSASLAKNIQYF. The genes are TRBV10-1 and TRBJ2-4; D is uncertain. Per germline, CDR1 WNHNN and CDR2 SYGVQD (reference sequence). V shed 4 bases and J shed 1 base, with 8 bases lying between them. The CDR3 covers 14 residues.

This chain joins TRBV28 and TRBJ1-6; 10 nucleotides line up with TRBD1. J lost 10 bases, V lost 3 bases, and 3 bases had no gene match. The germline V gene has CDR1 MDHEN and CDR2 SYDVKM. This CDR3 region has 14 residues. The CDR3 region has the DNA TGTGCCAGCAGTTTTCAGACAGGGGGCTCACCCCTCCACTTT. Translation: CASSFQTGGSPLHF.

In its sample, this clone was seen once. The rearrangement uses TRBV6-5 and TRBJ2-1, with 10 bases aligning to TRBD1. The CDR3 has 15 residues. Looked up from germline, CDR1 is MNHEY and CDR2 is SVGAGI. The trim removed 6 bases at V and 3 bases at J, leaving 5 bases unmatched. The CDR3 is CASREDRGNYNEQFF. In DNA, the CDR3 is TGTGCCAGCAGGGAGGACAGGGGGAACTACAATGAGCAGTTCTTC.

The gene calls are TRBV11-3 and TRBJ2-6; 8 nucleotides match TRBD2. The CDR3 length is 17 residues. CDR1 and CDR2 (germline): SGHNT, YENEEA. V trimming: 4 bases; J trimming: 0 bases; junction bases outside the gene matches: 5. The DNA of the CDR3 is TGTGCCAGCAGCTCGGGAGGGGATAGCTCTGGGGCCAACGTCCTGACTTTC. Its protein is CASSSGGDSSGANVLTF.

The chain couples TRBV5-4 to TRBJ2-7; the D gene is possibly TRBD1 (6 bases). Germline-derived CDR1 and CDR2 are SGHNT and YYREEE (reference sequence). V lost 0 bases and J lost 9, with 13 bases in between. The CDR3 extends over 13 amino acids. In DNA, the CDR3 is TGTGCCAGCAGCTTGGGGGGGCAATTGGGGCAGTACTTC. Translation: CASSLGGQLGQYF.

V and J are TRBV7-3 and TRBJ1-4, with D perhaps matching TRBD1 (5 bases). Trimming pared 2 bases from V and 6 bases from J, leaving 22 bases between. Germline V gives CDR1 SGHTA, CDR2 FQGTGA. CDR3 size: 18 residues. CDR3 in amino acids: CASSLPSGTPWYYEKLFF. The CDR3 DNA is TGTGCCAGCAGCTTACCGAGCGGGACTCCATGGTACTATGAAAAACTGTTTTTT.

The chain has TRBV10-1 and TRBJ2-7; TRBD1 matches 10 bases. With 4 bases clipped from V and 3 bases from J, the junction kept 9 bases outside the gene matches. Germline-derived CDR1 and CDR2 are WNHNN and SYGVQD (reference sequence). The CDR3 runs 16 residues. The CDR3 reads CASSAAFGDRGYEQYF. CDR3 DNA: TGCGCCAGCAGTGCCGCGTTCGGGGACAGGGGCTACGAGCAGTACTTC.

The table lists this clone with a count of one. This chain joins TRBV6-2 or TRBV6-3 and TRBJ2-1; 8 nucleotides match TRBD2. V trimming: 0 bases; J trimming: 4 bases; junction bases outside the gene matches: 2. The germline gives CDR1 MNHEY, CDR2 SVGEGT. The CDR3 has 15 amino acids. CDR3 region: CASSYSASGYNEQFF. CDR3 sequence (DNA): TGTGCCAGCAGTTACTCAGCTAGCGGGTACAATGAGCAGTTCTTC.

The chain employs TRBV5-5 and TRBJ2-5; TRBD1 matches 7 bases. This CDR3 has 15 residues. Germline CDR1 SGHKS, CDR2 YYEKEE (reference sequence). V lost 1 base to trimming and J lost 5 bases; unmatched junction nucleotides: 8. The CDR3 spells CASSLTTGSAETQYF. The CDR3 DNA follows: TGTGCCAGCAGCTTGACGACAGGGTCGGCGGAGACCCAGTACTTC.

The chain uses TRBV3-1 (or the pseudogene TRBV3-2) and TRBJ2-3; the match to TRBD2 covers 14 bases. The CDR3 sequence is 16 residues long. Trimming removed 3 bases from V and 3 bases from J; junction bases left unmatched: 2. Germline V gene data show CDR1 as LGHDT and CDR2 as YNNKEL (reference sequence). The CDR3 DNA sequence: TGTGCCAGCAGCCAGGGACTAGCGGGGGCAACAGATACGCAGTATTTT. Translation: CASSQGLAGATDTQYF.

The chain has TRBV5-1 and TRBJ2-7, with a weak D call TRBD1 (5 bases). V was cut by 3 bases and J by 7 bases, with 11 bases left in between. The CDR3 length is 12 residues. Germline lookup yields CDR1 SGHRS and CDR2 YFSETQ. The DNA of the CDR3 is TGCGCCAGCAGCTCCAGGGCCGGGGAGCAGTACTTC. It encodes CASSSRAGEQYF. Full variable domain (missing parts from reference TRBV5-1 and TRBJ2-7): KAGVTQTPRYLIKTRGQQVTLSCSPISGHRSVSWYQQTPGQGLQFLFEYFSETQRNKGNFPGRFSGRQFSNSRSEMNVSTLELGDSALYLCASSSRAGEQYFGPGTRLTVT.

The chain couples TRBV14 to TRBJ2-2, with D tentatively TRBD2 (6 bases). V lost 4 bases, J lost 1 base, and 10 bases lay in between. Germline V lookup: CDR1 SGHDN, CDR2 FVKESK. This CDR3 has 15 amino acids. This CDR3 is CASSPRERNTGELFF. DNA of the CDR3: TGTGCCAGCAGCCCCCGGGAGAGGAACACCGGGGAGCTGTTTTTT.

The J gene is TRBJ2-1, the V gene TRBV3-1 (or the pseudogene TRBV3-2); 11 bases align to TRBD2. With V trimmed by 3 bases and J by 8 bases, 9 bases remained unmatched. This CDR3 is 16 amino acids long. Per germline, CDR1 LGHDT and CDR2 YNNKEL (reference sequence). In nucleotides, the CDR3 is TGTGCCAGCAGCCAGTATAGCGGGGGGGCCCGCGATGAGCAGTTCTTC. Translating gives CASSQYSGGARDEQFF.

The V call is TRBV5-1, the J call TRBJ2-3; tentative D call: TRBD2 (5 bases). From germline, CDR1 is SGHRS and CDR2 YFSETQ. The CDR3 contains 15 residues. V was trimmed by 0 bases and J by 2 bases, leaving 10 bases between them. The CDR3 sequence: CASSLESGYTDTQYF. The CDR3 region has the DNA TGCGCCAGCAGCTTGGAGTCGGGATACACAGATACGCAGTATTTT. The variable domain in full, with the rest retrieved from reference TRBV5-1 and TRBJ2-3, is KAGVTQTPRYLIKTRGQQVTLSCSPISGHRSVSWYQQTPGQGLQFLFEYFSETQRNKGNFPGRFSGRQFSNSRSEMNVSTLELGDSALYLCASSLESGYTDTQYFGPGTRLTVL.

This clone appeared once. CDR3 coding DNA: TGTGCCAGCAGTGTTGGGGAGACCTCTGGAAACACCATATATTTT. Translation gives CASSVGETSGNTIYF. V usage is TRBV2 and J usage is TRBJ1-3; D ambiguous. V lost 4 bases and J 0 bases, leaving 10 bases between the germline ends. The CDR3 is 15 amino acids. CDR1 and CDR2 (germline): SNHLY, FYNNEI.

The CDR3 nucleotides are TGCGCCAGCAGCCCGGGGCAAGAGACCCAGTACTTC. It encodes CASSPGQETQYF. The genes are TRBV5-1 and TRBJ2-5; TRBD2 is a possible D gene (5 bases). Germline V gene data show CDR1 as SGHRS and CDR2 as YFSETQ. V dropped 4 bases and J dropped 2 bases, with 6 bases sitting between them. This CDR3 comprises 12 residues. The full variable domain, in which reference TRBV5-1 and TRBJ2-5 provide the parts outside the CDR3, is KAGVTQTPRYLIKTRGQQVTLSCSPISGHRSVSWYQQTPGQGLQFLFEYFSETQRNKGNFPGRFSGRQFSNSRSEMNVSTLELGDSALYLCASSPGQETQYFGPGTRLLVL.

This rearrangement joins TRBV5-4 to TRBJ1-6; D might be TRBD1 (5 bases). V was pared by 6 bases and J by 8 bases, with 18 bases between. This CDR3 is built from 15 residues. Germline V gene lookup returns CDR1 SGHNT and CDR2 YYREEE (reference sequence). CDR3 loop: CASTRGSGGDSPLHF. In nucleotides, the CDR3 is TGTGCCAGCACCCGGGGGAGTGGTGGGGATTCACCCCTCCACTTT.

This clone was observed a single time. The CDR3 loop reads CASSSVLAGELFF. The CDR3 DNA sequence: TGTGCCAGCAGCTCCGTTCTTGCCGGGGAGCTGTTTTTT. The rearrangement joins TRBV7-3 to TRBJ2-2, with D hard to call. The V end was cut by 4 bases, the J end by 6 bases, with 9 bases between. Germline CDR1 SGHTA, CDR2 FQGTGA. This CDR3 has 13 residues.

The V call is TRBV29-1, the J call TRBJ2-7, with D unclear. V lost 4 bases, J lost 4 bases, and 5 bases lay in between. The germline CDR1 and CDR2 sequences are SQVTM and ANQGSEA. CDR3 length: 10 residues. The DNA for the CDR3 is TGCAGCGTTGGTCAGTACGAGCAGTACTTC. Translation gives CSVGQYEQYF.

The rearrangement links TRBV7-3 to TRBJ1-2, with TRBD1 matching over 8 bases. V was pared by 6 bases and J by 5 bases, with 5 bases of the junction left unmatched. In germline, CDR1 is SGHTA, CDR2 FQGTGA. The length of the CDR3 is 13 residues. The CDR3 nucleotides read TGTGCCAGCAGTTGGGGACAGGATTATGGCTACACCTTC. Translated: CASSWGQDYGYTF.

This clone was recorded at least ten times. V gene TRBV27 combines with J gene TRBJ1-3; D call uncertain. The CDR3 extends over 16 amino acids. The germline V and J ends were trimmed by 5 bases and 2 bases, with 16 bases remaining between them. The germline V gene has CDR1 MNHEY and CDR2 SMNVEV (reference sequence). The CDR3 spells CASSPDPGYTGNTIYF. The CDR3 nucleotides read TGTGCCAGCAGTCCCGATCCGGGGTATACTGGAAACACCATATATTTT.

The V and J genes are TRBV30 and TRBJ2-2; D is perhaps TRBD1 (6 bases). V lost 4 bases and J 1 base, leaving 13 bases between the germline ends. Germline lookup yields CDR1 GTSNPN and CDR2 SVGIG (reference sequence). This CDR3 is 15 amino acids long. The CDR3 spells CAWNRETRNTGELFF. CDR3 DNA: TGTGCCTGGAACAGGGAAACGCGGAACACCGGGGAGCTGTTTTTT.